The count of the clone carrying this T cell receptor (beta chain) is one. Its target is unknown. Assay: immunoSEQ multiplex PCR; the TCRdb copy retains only in-frame clones and omits some. The sample yields 53,000 or so clones, roughly 58% seen once. The data originate from a study of cytotoxic CD8 clonotypes in ibrutinib-treated CLL. Study-level findings and limits: Clonality increased with ibrutinib response but returned toward baseline at progression.

This receptor was identified in a human donor with chronic lymphocytic leukemia. The material was PBMCs, obtained at disease progression, from a patient treated with ibrutinib.

CDR3 nucleotides: TGTGCCAGCAGCCCTCTCCCCGGGACAGGGGACGAGCAGTACTTC. Translated, it gives CASSPLPGTGDEQYF. The J gene is TRBJ2-7, the V gene TRBV11-3; TRBD1 matches 10 bases. Per germline, CDR1 SGHNT and CDR2 YENEEA. The CDR3 contains 15 residues. Unmatched junction bases numbered 9, after V lost 5 bases and J lost 5 bases.